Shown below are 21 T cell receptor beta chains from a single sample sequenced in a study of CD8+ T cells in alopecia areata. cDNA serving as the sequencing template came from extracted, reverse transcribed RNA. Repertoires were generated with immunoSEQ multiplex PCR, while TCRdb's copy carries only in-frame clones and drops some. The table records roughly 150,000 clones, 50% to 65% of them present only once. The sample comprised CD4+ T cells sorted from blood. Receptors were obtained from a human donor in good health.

CDR3 nucleotides: TGCAGCGCCGTAACGGGAGTGAGCTCCTACGAGCAGTACTTC. Amino acids: CSAVTGVSSYEQYF. The V call is TRBV29-1, the J call TRBJ2-7, with D possibly TRBD2 on 6 matching bases. Trimming removed 7 bases from V and 0 bases from J, with 16 bases in between. CDR3 length: 14 amino acids. Per germline, CDR1 SQVTM and CDR2 ANQGSEA.

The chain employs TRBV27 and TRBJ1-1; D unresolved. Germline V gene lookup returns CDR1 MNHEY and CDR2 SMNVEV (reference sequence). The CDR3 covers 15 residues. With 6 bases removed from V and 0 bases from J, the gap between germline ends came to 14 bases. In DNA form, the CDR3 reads TGTGCCAGCAGCCGGTTCTCCCCGATGAACACTGAAGCTTTCTTT. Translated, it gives CASSRFSPMNTEAFF.

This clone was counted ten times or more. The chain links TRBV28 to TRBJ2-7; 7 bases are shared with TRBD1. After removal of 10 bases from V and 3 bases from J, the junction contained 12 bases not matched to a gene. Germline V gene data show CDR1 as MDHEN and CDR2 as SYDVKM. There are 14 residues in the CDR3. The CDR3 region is CATCRGAGGYEQYF. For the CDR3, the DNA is TGTGCCACCTGTCGTGGGGCAGGGGGCTACGAGCAGTACTTC.

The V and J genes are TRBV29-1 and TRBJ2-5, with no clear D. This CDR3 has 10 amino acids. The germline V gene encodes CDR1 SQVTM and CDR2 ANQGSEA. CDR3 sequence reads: CSGNGETQYF. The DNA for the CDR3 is TGCAGTGGTAATGGGGAGACCCAGTACTTC. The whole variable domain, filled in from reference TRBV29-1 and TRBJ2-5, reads SAVISQKPSRDICQRGTSLTIQCQVDSQVTMMFWYRQQPGQSLTLIATANQGSEATYESGFVIDKFPISRPNLTFSTLTVSNMSPEDSSIYLCSGNGETQYFGPGTRLLVL.

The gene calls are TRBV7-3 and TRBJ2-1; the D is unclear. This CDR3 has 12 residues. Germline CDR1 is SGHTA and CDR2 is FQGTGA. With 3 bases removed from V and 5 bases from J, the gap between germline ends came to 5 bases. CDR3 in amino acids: CASSLSNNEQFF. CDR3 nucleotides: TGTGCCAGCAGCTTGTCAAACAATGAGCAGTTCTTC. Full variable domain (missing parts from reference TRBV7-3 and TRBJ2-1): GAGVSQTPSNKVTEKGKYVELRCDPISGHTALYWYRQSLGQGPEFLIYFQGTGAADDSGLPNDRFFAVRPEGSVSTLKIQRTERGDSAVYLCASSLSNNEQFFGPGTRLTVL.

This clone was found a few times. The CDR3 loop reads CSVWSGQGNYEQYF. CDR3 in DNA: TGCAGCGTTTGGTCTGGACAGGGGAACTACGAGCAGTACTTC. The chain uses TRBV29-1 and TRBJ2-7, with 9 bases matching TRBD1. The V segment lost 5 bases and the J segment 3 bases; nucleotides outside the gene matches: 8. From germline, CDR1 is SQVTM and CDR2 ANQGSEA. The CDR3 length is 14 residues.

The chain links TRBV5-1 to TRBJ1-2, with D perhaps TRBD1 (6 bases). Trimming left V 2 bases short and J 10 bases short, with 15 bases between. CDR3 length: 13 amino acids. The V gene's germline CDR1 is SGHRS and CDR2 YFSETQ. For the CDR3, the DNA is TGCGCCAGCAGCTTACCTACAGGGAACTACTACACCTTC. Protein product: CASSLPTGNYYTF.

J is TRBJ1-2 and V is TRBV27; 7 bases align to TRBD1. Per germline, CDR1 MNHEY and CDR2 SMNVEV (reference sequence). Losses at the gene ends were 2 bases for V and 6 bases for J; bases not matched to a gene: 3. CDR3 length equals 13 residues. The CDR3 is CASSLRGRNGYTF. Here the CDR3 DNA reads TGTGCCAGCAGTTTAAGGGGGCGTAATGGCTACACCTTC.

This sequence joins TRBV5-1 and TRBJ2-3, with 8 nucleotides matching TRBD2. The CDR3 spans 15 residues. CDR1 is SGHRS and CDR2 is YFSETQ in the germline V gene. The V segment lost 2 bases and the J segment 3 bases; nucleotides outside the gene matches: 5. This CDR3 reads CASSFGTRGTDTQYF. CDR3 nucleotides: TGCGCCAGCAGCTTCGGGACTAGAGGTACAGATACGCAGTATTTT.

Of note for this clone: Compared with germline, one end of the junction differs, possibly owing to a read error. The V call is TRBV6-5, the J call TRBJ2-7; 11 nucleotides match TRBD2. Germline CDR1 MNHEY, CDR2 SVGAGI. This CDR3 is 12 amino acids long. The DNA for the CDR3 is TGTGCCAGCAGTCACTCGGGACTAGCGGCGTACTTC. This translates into CASSHSGLAAYF.

CDR3 in DNA: TGTGCCAGCAGCTACAAAGGGGGGAACTATGGCTACACCTTC. Translating gives CASSYKGGNYGYTF. The V call is TRBV7-8, the J call TRBJ1-2, with D possibly being TRBD1 (6 bases). V shed 4 bases and J shed 2 bases, with 11 bases lying between them. CDR1 and CDR2 (germline): SGHVS, FQNEAQ. The CDR3 contains 14 residues.

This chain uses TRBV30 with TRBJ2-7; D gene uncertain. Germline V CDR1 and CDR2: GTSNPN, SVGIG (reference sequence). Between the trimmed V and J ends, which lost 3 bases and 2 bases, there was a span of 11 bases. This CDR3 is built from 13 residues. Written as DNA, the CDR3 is TGTGCCTGGAGGAGCAAGGTTACCTACGAGCAGTACTTC. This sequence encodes CAWRSKVTYEQYF. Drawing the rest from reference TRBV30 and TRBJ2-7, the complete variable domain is SQTIHQWPATLVQPVGSPLSLECTVEGTSNPNLYWYRQAAGRGLQLLFYSVGIGQISSEVPQNLSASRPQDRQFILSSKKLLLSDSGFYLCAWRSKVTYEQYFGPGTRLTVT.

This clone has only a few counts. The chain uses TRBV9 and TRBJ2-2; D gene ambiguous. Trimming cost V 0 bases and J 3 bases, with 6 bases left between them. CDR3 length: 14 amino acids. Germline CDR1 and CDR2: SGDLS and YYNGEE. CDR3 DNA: TGTGCCAGCAGCGTAGAAGGGTACACCGGGGAGCTGTTTTTT. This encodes CASSVEGYTGELFF.

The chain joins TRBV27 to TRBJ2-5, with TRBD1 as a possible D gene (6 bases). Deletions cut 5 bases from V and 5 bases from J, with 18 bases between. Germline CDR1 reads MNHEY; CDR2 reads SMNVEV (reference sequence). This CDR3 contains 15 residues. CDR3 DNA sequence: TGTGCCAGCAGTCGGCGTACAGGGTTGGCGGAGACCCAGTACTTC. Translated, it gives CASSRRTGLAETQYF.

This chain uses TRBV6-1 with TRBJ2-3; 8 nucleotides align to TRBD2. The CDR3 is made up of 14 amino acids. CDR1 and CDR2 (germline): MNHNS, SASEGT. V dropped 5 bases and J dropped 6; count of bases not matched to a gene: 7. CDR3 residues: CASSTGLGLDTQYF. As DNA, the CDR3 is TGTGCCAGCAGTACGGGACTAGGGTTGGATACGCAGTATTTT.

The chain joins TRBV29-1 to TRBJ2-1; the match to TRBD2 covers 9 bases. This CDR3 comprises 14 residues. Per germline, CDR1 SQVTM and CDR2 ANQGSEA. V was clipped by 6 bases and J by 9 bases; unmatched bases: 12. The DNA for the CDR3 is TGCAGCGTCGCCGGGACTAGCACCTCCAGTGAGCAGTTCTTC. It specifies CSVAGTSTSSEQFF.

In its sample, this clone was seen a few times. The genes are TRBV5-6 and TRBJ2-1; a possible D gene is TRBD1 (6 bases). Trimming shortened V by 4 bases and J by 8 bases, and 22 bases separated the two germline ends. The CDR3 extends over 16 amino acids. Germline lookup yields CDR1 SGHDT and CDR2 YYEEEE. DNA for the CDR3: TGTGCCAGCAGCCCCACCAAAGGGGGAGATCTCGATGAGCAGTTCTTC. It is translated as CASSPTKGGDLDEQFF.

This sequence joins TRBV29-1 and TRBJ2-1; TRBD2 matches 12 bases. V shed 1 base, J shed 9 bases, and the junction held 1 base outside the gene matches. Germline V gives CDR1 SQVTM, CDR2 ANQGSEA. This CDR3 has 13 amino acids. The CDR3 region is CSVEGTSGTEQFF. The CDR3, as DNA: TGCAGCGTTGAAGGGACTAGCGGGACTGAGCAGTTCTTC.

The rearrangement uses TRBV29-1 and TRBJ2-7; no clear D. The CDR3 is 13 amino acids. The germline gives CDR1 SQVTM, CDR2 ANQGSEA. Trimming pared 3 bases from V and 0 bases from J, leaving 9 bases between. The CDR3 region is CSVEDDLSYEQYF. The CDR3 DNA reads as TGCAGCGTTGAGGACGACCTCTCCTACGAGCAGTACTTC.

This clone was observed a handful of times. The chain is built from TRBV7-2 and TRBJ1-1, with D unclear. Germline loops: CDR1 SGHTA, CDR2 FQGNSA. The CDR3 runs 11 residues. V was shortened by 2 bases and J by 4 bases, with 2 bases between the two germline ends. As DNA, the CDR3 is TGTGCCAGCAGCTTAAGCACTGAAGCTTTCTTT. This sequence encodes CASSLSTEAFF.

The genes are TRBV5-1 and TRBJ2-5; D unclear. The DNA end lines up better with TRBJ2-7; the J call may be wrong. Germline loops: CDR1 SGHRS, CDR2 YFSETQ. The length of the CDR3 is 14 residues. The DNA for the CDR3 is TGCGCCAGCAGCCCGAAGGTGCCTACCTACGAGCAGTACTTC. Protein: CASSPKVPTYEQYF.